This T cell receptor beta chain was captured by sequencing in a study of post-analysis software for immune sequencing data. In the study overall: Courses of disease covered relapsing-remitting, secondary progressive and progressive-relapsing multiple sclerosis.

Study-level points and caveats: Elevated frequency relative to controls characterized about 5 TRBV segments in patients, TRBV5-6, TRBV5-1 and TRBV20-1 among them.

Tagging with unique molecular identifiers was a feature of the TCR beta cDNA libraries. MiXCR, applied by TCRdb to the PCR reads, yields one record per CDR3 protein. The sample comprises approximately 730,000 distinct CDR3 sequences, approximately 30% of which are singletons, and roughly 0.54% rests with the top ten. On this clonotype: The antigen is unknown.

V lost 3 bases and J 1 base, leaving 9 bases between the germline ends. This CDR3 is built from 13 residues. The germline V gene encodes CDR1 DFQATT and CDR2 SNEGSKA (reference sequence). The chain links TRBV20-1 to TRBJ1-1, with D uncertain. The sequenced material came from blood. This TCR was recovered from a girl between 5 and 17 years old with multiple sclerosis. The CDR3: CSARADPNTEAFF. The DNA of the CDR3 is TGCAGTGCTAGGGCAGACCCGAACACTGAAGCTTTCTTT.